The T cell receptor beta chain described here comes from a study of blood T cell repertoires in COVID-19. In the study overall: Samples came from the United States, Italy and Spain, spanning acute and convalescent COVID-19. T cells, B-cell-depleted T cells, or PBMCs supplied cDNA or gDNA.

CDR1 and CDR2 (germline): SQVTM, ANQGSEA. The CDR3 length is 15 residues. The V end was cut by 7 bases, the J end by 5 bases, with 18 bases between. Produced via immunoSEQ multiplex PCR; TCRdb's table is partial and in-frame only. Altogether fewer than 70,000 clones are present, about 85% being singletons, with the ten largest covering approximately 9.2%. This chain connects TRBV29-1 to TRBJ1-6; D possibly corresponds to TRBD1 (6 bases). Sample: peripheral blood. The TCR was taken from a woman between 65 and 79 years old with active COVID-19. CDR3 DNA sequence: TGCAGCGCCAGAACCCGACAGGAGCATAATTCACCCCTCCACTTT. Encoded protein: CSARTRQEHNSPLHF.